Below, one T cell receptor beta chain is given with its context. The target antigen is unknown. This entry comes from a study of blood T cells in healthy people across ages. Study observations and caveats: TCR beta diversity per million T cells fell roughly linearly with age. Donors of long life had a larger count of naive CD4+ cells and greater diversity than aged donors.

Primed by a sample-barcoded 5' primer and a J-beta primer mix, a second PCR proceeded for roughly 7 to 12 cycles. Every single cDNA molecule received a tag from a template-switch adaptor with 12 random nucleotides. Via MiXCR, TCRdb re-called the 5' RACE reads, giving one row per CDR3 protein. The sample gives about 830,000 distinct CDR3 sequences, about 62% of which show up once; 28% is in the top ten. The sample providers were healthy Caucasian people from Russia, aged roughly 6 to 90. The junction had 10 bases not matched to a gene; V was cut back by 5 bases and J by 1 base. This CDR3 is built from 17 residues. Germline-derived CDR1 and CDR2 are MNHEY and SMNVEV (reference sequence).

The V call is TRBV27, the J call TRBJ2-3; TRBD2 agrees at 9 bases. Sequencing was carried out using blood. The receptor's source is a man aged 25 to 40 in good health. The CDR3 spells CASSPWGGGARTDTQYF. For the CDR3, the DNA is TGTGCCAGCAGTCCATGGGGCGGGGGGGCCCGCACAGATACGCAGTATTTT.